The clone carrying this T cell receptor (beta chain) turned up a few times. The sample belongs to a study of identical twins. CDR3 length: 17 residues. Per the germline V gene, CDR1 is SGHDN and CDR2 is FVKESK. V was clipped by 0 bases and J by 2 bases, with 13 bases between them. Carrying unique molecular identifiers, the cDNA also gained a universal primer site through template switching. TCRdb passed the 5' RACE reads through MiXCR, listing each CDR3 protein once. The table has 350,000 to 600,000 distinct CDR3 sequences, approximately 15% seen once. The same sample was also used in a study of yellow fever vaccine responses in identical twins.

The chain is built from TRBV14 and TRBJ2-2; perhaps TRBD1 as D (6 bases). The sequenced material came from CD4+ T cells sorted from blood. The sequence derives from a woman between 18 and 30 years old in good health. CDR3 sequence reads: CASSQDTGHRNTGELFF. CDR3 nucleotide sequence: TGTGCCAGCAGCCAAGATACGGGACACCGAAACACCGGGGAGCTGTTTTTT.